This TCR beta chain was found in a study of T cell responses to AZD1222 COVID-19 vaccine. Findings and caveats of the study: Sampled repertoires all dated from after the peak T cell response.

CDR1 and CDR2 (germline): SGDLS, YYNGEE. V shed 1 base, J shed 6 bases, and the junction held 10 bases outside the gene matches. There are 16 residues in the CDR3. The assay was immunoSEQ multiplex PCR, and TCRdb's table has in-frame clones only and misses some. The sample has some 120,000 clones, just over 85% seen once. On this clone: Its target is not known.

V gene TRBV9 combines with J gene TRBJ1-1; 9 nucleotides line up with TRBD1. The source of this sequence is an adult in good health. The sample here was peripheral blood, taken on day 0 of AZD1222 vaccination. CDR3 coding DNA: TGTGCCAGCAGCGTATCGTGGGACAGGGAGGTCCCTGAAGCTTTCTTT. Translation: CASSVSWDREVPEAFF.